These 2 T cell receptor beta chains originate from one sample sequenced in a study of T-cell reconstitution after alpha-beta-depleted transplantation in children (dated by TCRdb to about 2016). Preparation of the library involved PCR. TCRdb names Illumina HiSeq 2500 as the instrument used. To normalize quantification of the TCRbeta repertoire, the TCR libraries were built with molecular barcoding that relied on unique molecular identifiers. Through fastp at Q25 and MiXCR, TCRdb rebuilt clones from the public reads, retaining in-frame beta chains. Each CDR3 protein appears once, grouped with its most common genes and DNA. The sample table holds 600,000 to 700,000 distinct CDR3 sequences, of which roughly 15% were seen once. About 1.1% of the sample is held by the ten biggest clonotypes. The specimen was PBMCs from the stem cell graft donor, collected from the stem cell graft. The origin of the receptors is a human donor who donated a stem cell graft to a child with acute myeloid leukemia.

As to this clonotype: This may arise from a read error, as a much more abundant clone is one base away. V gene TRBV7-6 combines with J gene TRBJ2-1, with 14 positions matching TRBD2. The CDR3 extends over 17 amino acids. J lost 8 bases, V lost 2 bases, and 8 bases had no gene match. Germline V gene data show CDR1 as SGHVS and CDR2 as FNYEAQ. CDR3 nucleotide sequence: TGTGCCAGCAGCTTATTGACTAGCGGGGGGGAGTACGATGAGCAGTTCTTC. It is translated as CASSLLTSGGEYDEQFF.

This clonotype was seen at least ten times. The gene calls are TRBV20-1 and TRBJ2-7; 8 positions agree with TRBD2. CDR1 DFQATT and CDR2 SNEGSKA come from the germline V gene (reference sequence). The V gene end was trimmed by 6 bases and the J gene end by 4 bases; junction bases not matched to a gene: 8. The CDR3 is 13 amino acids. As DNA, the CDR3 is TGCAGTGCCCGGGGGGGACTAGGATACGAGCAGTACTTC. Translation: CSARGGLGYEQYF.